The sequence of this TCR beta chain was determined in a study of molecular identifiers for immune sequencing clone quantification. General study findings and limits: Identical barcode-sharing TCR molecules could lead to underestimated sizes for highly expanded clones.

As concerns this clonotype: Its antigen remains unidentified.

Germline trimming cut 5 bases from V and 4 bases from J; bases unmatched to any gene: 22. Germline lookup yields CDR1 MNHNS and CDR2 SASEGT. This CDR3 contains 19 residues. Both previously described methods and listed TCR primers were employed to make bulk TCR libraries. TCRdb re-derived calls from the PCR reads in MiXCR, one entry per CDR3 protein. Of under 800,000 distinct CDR3 sequences in the sample, roughly 25% were seen once. J is TRBJ1-1 and V is TRBV6-1, with TRBD1 identical over 7 bases. The receptor was isolated from a human donor in good health. Some libraries in this study had Jurkat cell RNA spiked in. Sequenced input: naive CD8+ T cells from blood, with Jurkat cell RNA spiked in. Indicated subset: FACS-sorted CD8+CD4-CCR7+CD45RA+ naive T cells. CDR3 in amino acids: CASSQEVRQGVLGRTEAFF. Here the CDR3 DNA reads TGTGCCAGCAGTCAAGAGGTTAGACAGGGTGTTTTAGGACGCACTGAAGCTTTCTTT.